This is a list of T cell receptor beta chains from one sample in a study of blood T cell repertoires in COVID-19. The repertoire was sequenced with immunoSEQ multiplex PCR; TCRdb's copy has only in-frame clones and lacks some. The sample contains about 93,000 clones, 70% to 80% of which appear only once. Sample: peripheral blood. Source of these receptors: a human donor in a cohort sampled during active COVID-19. CDR3s include the opening cysteine and the closing phenylalanine or tryptophan. A D gene is named only where the DNA matches it firmly. Clone size is not always given. Where it is, it says once, few, many or a class for expanded clones.

d_call,j_call,v_call,clone_size,cdr3_aa,cdr3_nt
-,TRBJ2-1,TRBV6-5,-,CASSRGAPNNEQFF,TGTGCCAGCAGTCGAGGAGCTCCAAATAATGAGCAGTTCTTC
-,TRBJ1-2,TRBV6-5,-,CASSYGANFPYSGYTF,TGTGCCAGCAGTTACGGGGCAAACTTCCCATACAGTGGCTACACCTTC
TRBD1,TRBJ1-6,TRBV15,-,CATSFTDRGLNSPLHF,TGTGCCACCAGCTTTACGGACAGGGGTCTTAATTCACCCCTCCACTTT
-,TRBJ2-1,TRBV18,-,CASSPLPLASEQFF,TGTGCCAGCTCACCTCTTCCGCTAGCGAGTGAGCAGTTCTTC
-,TRBJ2-1,TRBV9,once,CASSQRPGDEQFF,TGTGCCAGCAGCCAACGCCCAGGTGATGAGCAGTTCTTC
-,TRBJ2-3,TRBV18,-,CASSPPEYLSTQYF,TGTGCCAGCTCACCACCCGAGTATTTGAGTACGCAGTATTTT
-,TRBJ2-6,TRBV18,-,CASSQQGPGANVLTF,TGTGCCAGCTCTCAACAGGGCCCTGGGGCCAACGTCCTGACTTTC
-,TRBJ1-5,TRBV19,few,CASSLTGQASNQPQHF,TGTGCCAGTAGTTTGACAGGCCAAGCGAGCAATCAGCCCCAGCATTTT
TRBD1,TRBJ1-1,TRBV28,-,CASSPWGQGKTEAFF,TGTGCCAGCAGTCCGTGGGGACAGGGAAAAACTGAAGCTTTCTTT
TRBD2,TRBJ2-3,TRBV11-2,-,CASSLRLAWLDTQYF,TGTGCCAGCAGCCTTCGACTAGCCTGGTTGGATACGCAGTATTTT
TRBD2,TRBJ2-7,TRBV4-1,-,CASSQDLVLAGGSYEQYF,TGCGCCAGCAGCCAAGATTTGGTACTAGCGGGGGGCTCCTACGAGCAGTACTTC
TRBD1,TRBJ1-5,TRBV6-4,few,CASSQEGGSQPQHF,TGTGCCAGCAGTCAAGAAGGGGGCTCTCAGCCCCAGCATTTT
-,TRBJ1-1,TRBV6-5,-,CASSRGHNTEAFF,TGTGCCAGCAGTCGAGGACACAACACTGAAGCTTTCTTT
-,TRBJ2-7,TRBV27,-,CASSFTAGIASSHEQYF,TGTGCCAGCAGTTTTACCGCAGGAATAGCGAGCTCCCACGAGCAGTACTTC
-,TRBJ1-4,TRBV20-1,-,CSASVLGEREKLFF,TGCAGTGCTAGTGTTTTAGGGGAACGCGAAAAACTGTTTTTT
TRBD1,TRBJ1-1,TRBV7-3,once,CASSLAGGEAFF,TGTGCCAGCAGCTTAGCAGGGGGTGAAGCTTTCTTT
-,TRBJ2-5,TRBV9,few,CASSVVGAERETQYF,TGTGCCAGCAGCGTAGTGGGGGCCGAGAGAGAGACCCAGTACTTC
TRBD1,TRBJ1-6,TRBV6-5,-,CASSTGDGYNSPLHF,TGTGCCAGCAGTACAGGGGACGGGTATAATTCACCCCTCCACTTT